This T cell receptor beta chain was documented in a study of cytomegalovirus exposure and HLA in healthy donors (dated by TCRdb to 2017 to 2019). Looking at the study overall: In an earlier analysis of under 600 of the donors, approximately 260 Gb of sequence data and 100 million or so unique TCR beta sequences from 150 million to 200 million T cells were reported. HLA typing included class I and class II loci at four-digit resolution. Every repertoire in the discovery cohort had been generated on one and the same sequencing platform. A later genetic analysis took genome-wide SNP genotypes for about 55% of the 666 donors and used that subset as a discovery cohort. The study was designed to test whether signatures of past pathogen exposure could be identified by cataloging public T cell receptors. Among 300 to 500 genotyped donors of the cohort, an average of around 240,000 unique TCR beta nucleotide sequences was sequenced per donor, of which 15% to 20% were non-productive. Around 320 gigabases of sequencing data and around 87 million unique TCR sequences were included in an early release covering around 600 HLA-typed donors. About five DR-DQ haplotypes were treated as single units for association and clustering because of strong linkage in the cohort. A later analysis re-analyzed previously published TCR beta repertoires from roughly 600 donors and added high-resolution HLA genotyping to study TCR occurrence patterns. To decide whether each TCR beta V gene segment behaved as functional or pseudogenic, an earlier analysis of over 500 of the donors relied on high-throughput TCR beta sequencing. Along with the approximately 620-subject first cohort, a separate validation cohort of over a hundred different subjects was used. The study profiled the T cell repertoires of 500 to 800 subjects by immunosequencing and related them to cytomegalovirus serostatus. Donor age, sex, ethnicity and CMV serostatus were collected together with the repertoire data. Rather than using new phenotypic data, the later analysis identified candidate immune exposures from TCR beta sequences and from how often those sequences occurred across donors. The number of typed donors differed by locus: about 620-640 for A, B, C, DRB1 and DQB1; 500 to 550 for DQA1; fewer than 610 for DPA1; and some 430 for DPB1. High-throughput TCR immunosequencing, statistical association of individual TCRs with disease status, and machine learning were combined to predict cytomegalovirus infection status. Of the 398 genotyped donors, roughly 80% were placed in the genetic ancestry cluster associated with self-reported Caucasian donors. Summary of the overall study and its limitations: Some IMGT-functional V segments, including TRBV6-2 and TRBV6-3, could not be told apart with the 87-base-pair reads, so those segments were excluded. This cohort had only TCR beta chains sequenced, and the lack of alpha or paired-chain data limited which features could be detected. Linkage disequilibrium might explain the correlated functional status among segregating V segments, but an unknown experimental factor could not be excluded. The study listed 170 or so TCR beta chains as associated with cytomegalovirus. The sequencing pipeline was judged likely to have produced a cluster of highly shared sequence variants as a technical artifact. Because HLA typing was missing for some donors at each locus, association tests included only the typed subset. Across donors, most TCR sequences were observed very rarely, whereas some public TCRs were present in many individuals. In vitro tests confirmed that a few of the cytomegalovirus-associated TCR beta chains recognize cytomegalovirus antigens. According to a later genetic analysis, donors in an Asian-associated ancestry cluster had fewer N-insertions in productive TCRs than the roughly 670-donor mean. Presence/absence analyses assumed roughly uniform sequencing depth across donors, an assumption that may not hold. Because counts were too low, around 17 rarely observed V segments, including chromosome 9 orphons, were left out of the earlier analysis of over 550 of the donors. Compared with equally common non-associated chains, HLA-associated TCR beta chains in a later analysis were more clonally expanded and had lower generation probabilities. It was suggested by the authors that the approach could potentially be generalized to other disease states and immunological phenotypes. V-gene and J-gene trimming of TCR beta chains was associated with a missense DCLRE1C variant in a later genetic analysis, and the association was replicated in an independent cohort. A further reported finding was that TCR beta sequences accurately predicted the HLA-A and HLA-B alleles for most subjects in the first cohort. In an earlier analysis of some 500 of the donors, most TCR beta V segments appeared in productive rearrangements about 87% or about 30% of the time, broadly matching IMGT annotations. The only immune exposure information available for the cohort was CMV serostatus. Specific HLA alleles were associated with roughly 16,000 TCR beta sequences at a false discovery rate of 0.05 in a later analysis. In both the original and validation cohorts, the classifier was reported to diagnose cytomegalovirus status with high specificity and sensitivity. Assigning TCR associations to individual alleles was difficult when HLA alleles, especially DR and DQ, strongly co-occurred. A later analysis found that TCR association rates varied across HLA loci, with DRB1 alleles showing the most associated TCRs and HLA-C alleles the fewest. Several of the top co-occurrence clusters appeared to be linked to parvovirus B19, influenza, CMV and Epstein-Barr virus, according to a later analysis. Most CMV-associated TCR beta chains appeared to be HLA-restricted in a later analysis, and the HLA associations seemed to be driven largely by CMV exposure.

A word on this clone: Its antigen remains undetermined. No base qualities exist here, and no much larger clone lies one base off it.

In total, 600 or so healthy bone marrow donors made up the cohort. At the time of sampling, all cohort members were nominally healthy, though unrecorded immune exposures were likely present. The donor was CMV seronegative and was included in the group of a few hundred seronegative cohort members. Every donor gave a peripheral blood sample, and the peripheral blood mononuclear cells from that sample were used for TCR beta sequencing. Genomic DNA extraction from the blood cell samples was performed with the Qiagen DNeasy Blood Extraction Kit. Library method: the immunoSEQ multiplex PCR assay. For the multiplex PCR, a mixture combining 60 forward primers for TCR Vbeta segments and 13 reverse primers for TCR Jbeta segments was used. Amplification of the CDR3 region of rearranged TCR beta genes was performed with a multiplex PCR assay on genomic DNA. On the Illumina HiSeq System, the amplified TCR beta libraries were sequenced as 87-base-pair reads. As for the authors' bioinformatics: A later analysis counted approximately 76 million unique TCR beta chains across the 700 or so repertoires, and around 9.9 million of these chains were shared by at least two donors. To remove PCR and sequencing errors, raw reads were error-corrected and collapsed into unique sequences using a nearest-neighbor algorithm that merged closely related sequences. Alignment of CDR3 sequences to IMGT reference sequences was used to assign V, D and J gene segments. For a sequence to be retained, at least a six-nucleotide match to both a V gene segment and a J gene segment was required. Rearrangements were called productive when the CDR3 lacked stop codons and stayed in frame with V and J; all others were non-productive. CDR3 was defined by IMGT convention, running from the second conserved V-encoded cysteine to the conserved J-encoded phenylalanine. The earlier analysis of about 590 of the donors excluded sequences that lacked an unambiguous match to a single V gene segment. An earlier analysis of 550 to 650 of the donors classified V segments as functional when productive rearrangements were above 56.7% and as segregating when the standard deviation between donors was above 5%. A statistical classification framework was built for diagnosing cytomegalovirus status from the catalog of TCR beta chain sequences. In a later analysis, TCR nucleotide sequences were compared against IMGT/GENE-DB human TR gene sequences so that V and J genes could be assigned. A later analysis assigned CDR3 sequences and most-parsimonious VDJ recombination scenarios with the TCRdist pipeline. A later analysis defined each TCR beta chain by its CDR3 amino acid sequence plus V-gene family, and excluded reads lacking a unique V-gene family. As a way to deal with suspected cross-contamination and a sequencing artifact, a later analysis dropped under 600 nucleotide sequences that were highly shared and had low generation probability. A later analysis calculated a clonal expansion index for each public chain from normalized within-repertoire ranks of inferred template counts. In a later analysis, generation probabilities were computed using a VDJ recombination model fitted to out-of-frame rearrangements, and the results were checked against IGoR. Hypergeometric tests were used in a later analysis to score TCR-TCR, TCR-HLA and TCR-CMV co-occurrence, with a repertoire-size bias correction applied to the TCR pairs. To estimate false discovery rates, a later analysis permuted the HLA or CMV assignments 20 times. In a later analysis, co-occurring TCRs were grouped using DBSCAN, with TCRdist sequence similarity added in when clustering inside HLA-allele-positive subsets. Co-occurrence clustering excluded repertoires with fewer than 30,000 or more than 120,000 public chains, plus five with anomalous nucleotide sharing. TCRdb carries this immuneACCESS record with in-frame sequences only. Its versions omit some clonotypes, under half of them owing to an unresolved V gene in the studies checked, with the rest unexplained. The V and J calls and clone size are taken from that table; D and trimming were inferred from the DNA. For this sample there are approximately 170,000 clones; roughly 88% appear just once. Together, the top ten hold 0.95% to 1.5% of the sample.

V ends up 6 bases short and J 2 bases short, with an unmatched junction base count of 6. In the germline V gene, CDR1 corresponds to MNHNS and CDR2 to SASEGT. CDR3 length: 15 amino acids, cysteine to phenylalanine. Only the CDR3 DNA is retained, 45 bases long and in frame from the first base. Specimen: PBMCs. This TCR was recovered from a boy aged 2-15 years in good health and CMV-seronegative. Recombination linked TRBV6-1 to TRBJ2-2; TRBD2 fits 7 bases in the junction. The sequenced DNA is TGTGCCAGCAGCCCCCTAGCGGAAAACACCGGGGAGCTGTTTTTT. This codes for CASSPLAENTGELFF.